The 28 T cell receptor beta chains presented below share a single source sample, sequenced in a study of blood T cell repertoires in COVID-19. The protocol was immunoSEQ multiplex PCR, while the TCRdb copy is restricted to in-frame clones and leaves out a portion. This sample carries 70,000 to 95,000 clones, around four fifths of them seen once, and the ten largest clones take approximately 10%. The sample was peripheral blood. The receptors were sampled from a woman in her seventies with active or convalescent COVID-19.

In this sample, this clone turned up a few times. The chain's CDR3 is CASSFIQGSAFF. The DNA of the CDR3 is TGTGCCAGCAGTTTCATACAGGGATCGGCTTTCTTT. The genes are TRBV7-9 and TRBJ1-1; TRBD1 might be the D (6 bases). The CDR3 has 12 residues. V shed 6 bases and J shed 11 bases, with 16 bases lying between them. Germline values: CDR1 SEHNR, CDR2 FQNEAQ (reference sequence).

The J gene is TRBJ1-2, the V gene TRBV14; 8 positions match TRBD1. The length of the CDR3 is 13 residues. The germline gives CDR1 SGHDN, CDR2 FVKESK. V was clipped by 4 bases and J by 4 bases; unmatched bases: 2. CDR3 residues: CASSPGQGYGYTF. The DNA of the CDR3 is TGTGCCAGCAGCCCAGGACAGGGCTATGGCTACACCTTC.

CDR3 sequence reads: CASSLGQLNGYTF. DNA of the CDR3: TGCGCCAGCAGCTTGGGACAGCTTAATGGCTACACCTTC. The V gene is TRBV5-1, the J gene TRBJ1-2; a weak D match, TRBD1 (5 bases). V lost 0 bases and J lost 6, with 9 bases in between. This CDR3 is built from 13 residues. Germline V gene sequence: CDR1 SGHRS, CDR2 YFSETQ.

This chain joins TRBV3-1 (or the pseudogene TRBV3-2) and TRBJ1-1, with 10 bases that match TRBD1. Germline CDR1 and CDR2: LGHDT and YNNKEL (reference sequence). V lost 4 bases and J lost 1; bases outside the gene matches: 9. CDR3 length: 17 amino acids. This chain's CDR3 is CASSRPRTGGENTEAFF. The CDR3 DNA is TGTGCCAGCAGCCGACCTCGGACAGGGGGGGAGAACACTGAAGCTTTCTTT.

V gene TRBV24-1 combines with J gene TRBJ2-2; D gene ambiguous. The V end was cut by 5 bases, the J end by 5 bases, with 14 bases between. Germline-derived CDR1 and CDR2 are KGHDR and SFDVKD. The CDR3 loop spans 15 amino acids. In nucleotides, the CDR3 is TGTGCCACCAGTGTCAGTGACAAGGATACCGGGGAGCTGTTTTTT. Protein sequence: CATSVSDKDTGELFF.

The sample holds a few counts of this clone. The chain recombines TRBV10-3 with TRBJ2-2; no reliable D call. The CDR3 has 15 amino acids. Germline V gene lookup returns CDR1 ENHRY and CDR2 SYGVKD. V was trimmed by 3 bases and J by 2 bases, leaving 10 bases between them. The CDR3 loop is CAISDSQTNTGELFF. The CDR3 DNA sequence: TGTGCCATCAGTGACAGTCAGACTAACACCGGGGAGCTGTTTTTT.

The chain joins TRBV6-2 or TRBV6-3 to TRBJ1-1; a weak D match, TRBD1 (6 bases). Trimming took 5 bases from V and 1 from J, leaving 14 bases between them. The length of the CDR3 is 15 residues. Germline V CDR1 and CDR2: MNHEY, SVGEGT. CDR3 nucleotide sequence: TGTGCCAGCAGTCCCAACAGGGTTGGGAACACTGAAGCTTTCTTT. Its translation: CASSPNRVGNTEAFF.

The table lists this clone with a few counts. The junction does not match germline at one end; this may be a read error. This CDR3 reads CASSESGTGRLF. Here the CDR3 DNA reads TGTGCCAGCAGTGAGTCCGGGACAGGGCGGTTGTTC. The chain has TRBV28 and TRBJ2-7; 9 nucleotides align to TRBD1. Germline values: CDR1 MDHEN, CDR2 SYDVKM. CDR3 length: 12 amino acids.

Here the CDR3 reads CASSTRRQGPSSYEQYF. Written as DNA, the CDR3 is TGTGCCAGCAGTACCCGCCGACAGGGGCCAAGCTCCTACGAGCAGTACTTC. V usage is TRBV6-2 or TRBV6-3 and J usage is TRBJ2-7, with 8 bases aligning to TRBD1. Germline CDR1 reads MNHEY; CDR2 reads SVGEGT. Germline trimming cut 5 bases from V and 0 bases from J; bases unmatched to any gene: 12. CDR3 length equals 17 residues.

The J gene is TRBJ1-1, the V gene TRBV5-1; D is unresolved. This CDR3 spans 13 amino acids. Trimming shortened V by 4 bases and J by 2 bases, and 9 bases separated the two germline ends. Germline CDR1 SGHRS, CDR2 YFSETQ. The CDR3 DNA is TGCGCCAGCAGCCCGACAAAAAACACTGAAGCTTTCTTT. It codes for CASSPTKNTEAFF.

CDR3: CASSLVSSGTEQFF. The CDR3 nucleotides are TGTGCCAGCAGCTTAGTGTCTAGCGGTACTGAGCAGTTCTTC. The V gene is TRBV7-2, the J gene TRBJ2-1; 7 nucleotides line up with TRBD2. The V gene's germline CDR1 is SGHTA and CDR2 FQGNSA. Trimming removed 1 base from V and 9 bases from J; junction bases left unmatched: 6. The CDR3 runs 14 residues.

The sample holds a few counts of this clone. This chain links TRBV4-3 with TRBJ1-1; unclear D gene. V gave up 0 bases and J gave up 2 bases, with 10 bases separating them. Germline CDR1 LGHNA, CDR2 YSLEER. This CDR3 is 15 amino acids long. The DNA for the CDR3 is TGCGCCAGCAGCCAAGATCTGGCAGTAAACACTGAAGCTTTCTTT. This sequence encodes CASSQDLAVNTEAFF.

The genes are TRBV15 and TRBJ2-3, with TRBD2 matching 8 bases. CDR1 and CDR2 (germline): LNHNV, YYDKDF (reference sequence). V lost 2 bases to trimming and J lost 3 bases; unmatched junction nucleotides: 10. This CDR3 region has 17 residues. CDR3 coding DNA: TGTGCCACCAGCAGACCCACAGCGGGGGAGGGTACAGATACGCAGTATTTT. Protein sequence: CATSRPTAGEGTDTQYF.

The genes are TRBV10-3 and TRBJ1-2, with D unclear. The CDR3 has 16 residues. Between the trimmed V and J ends, which lost 3 bases and 0 bases, there was a span of 14 bases. From germline, CDR1 is ENHRY and CDR2 SYGVKD. The CDR3 reads CAISDPLGSTNYGYTF. The DNA for the CDR3 is TGTGCCATCAGTGACCCCCTGGGCAGCACTAACTATGGCTACACCTTC.

This clone was counted a few times. The chain combines TRBV19 with TRBJ1-2, with 8 bases fitting TRBD1. Germline loops: CDR1 LNHDA, CDR2 SQIVND (reference sequence). The CDR3 extends over 15 amino acids. V shed 6 bases, J shed 1 base, and the junction held 7 bases outside the gene matches. The CDR3 reads CASSSDRGGNYGYTF. The CDR3 nucleotides read TGTGCCAGTAGCTCTGACAGGGGAGGTAACTATGGCTACACCTTC.

The V call is TRBV4-1, the J call TRBJ2-4; no clear D. V shed 5 bases and J shed 3 bases, with 14 bases lying between them. The CDR3 is made up of 15 amino acids. CDR1 MGHRA and CDR2 YSYEKL come from the germline V gene. The CDR3 is CASSTDNALKNIQYF. The CDR3, as DNA: TGCGCCAGCAGCACAGATAATGCACTCAAAAACATTCAGTACTTC.

The rearrangement uses TRBV2 and TRBJ2-1, with a possible D match to TRBD1 (6 bases). There are 16 residues in the CDR3. The V end lost 1 base, the J end lost 3 bases, and 13 bases lay between the germline ends. Germline loops: CDR1 SNHLY, CDR2 FYNNEI. The CDR3 loop is CASSEGPGESYNEQFF. Here the CDR3 DNA reads TGTGCCAGCAGTGAAGGTCCAGGGGAAAGCTACAATGAGCAGTTCTTC.

The J gene is TRBJ2-7, the V gene TRBV20-1; weak D call: TRBD2 (5 bases). Germline values: CDR1 DFQATT, CDR2 SNEGSKA (reference sequence). V shed 3 bases and J shed 3 bases, with 18 bases lying between them. This CDR3 comprises 15 residues. The CDR3 here is CSASSPGLSSYEQYF. The CDR3 DNA reads as TGCAGTGCTAGTTCCCCAGGACTGTCCAGCTACGAGCAGTACTTC.

This rearrangement joins TRBV5-4 to TRBJ2-3; 7 bases agree with TRBD2. This CDR3 contains 14 residues. V trimming: 4 bases; J trimming: 2 bases; junction bases outside the gene matches: 4. Germline lookup yields CDR1 SGHNT and CDR2 YYREEE (reference sequence). The CDR3 coding sequence is TGTGCCAGCAGCACGAAGCGGGACACAGATACGCAGTATTTT. As protein: CASSTKRDTDTQYF.

In DNA form, the CDR3 reads TGTGCCAGCAGCTTACCCCCAGGGCGAAATGAAAAACTGTTTTTT. Amino acids: CASSLPPGRNEKLFF. V is TRBV11-2 and J is TRBJ1-4; D may be TRBD1 (5 bases). Trimming stripped 2 bases from V and 5 bases from J, with 12 bases between. The CDR3 is 15 amino acids. From germline, CDR1 is SGHAT and CDR2 FQNNGV.

The chain links TRBV11-3 to TRBJ2-1; 7 nucleotides agree with TRBD2. CDR3 size: 13 residues. V lost 1 base, J lost 6 bases, and 0 bases stayed unmatched. Per germline, CDR1 SGHNT and CDR2 YENEEA. This chain's CDR3 is CASSLAGGNEQFF. CDR3 bases: TGTGCCAGCAGCTTAGCGGGGGGCAATGAGCAGTTCTTC.

V is TRBV12-3 or TRBV12-4 and J is TRBJ1-1; the D gene is possibly TRBD1 (5 bases). The CDR3 length is 13 residues. V dropped 3 bases and J dropped 5 bases, with 10 bases sitting between them. In nucleotides, the CDR3 is TGTGCCAGCAGTTTTGGGGGGAGGACTGAAGCTTTCTTT. It encodes CASSFGGRTEAFF.

V is TRBV7-2 and J is TRBJ2-7; TRBD1 agrees at 7 bases. This CDR3 is built from 13 residues. The germline CDR1 and CDR2 sequences are SGHTA and FQGNSA. After removal of 2 bases from V and 9 bases from J, the junction contained 7 bases not matched to a gene. The CDR3 DNA sequence: TGTGCCAGCAGCTTACTGCAGGGGGAACGGCAGTACTTC. It is translated as CASSLLQGERQYF.

The V and J genes are TRBV7-2 and TRBJ2-5; 11 nucleotides match TRBD2. The CDR3 is 14 residues long. Trimming at V came to 4 bases and at J to 4 bases, leaving 2 bases not matched to a gene. CDR1 SGHTA and CDR2 FQGNSA come from the germline V gene. In DNA, the CDR3 is TGTGCCAGCAGCTCTGGGACTAGCGGAGAGACCCAGTACTTC. This encodes CASSSGTSGETQYF.

The chain employs TRBV27 and TRBJ1-2; no clear D gene. The V gene lost 5 bases and the J gene lost 7 bases, with 26 bases spanning the gap. Germline CDR1 is MNHEY and CDR2 is SMNVEV (reference sequence). The CDR3 has 17 residues. The CDR3 sequence: CASSPQVALGERAGYTF. The CDR3 DNA sequence: TGTGCCAGCAGTCCCCAGGTGGCTCTTGGGGAGAGGGCTGGCTACACCTTC.

The chain has TRBV5-6 and TRBJ2-7, with D maybe TRBD1 (5 bases). Between the trimmed V and J ends, which lost 2 bases and 6 bases, there was a span of 9 bases. CDR1 and CDR2 from the germline V gene are SGHDT and YYEEEE. The CDR3 has 12 residues. The CDR3 bases are TGTGCCAGCAGCTTTACAGGTCTCGAGCAGTACTTC. The encoded protein is CASSFTGLEQYF.

Worth noting for this clone: Other DNA sequences within the sample encode an identical CDR3. The CDR3 region is CASSPGTGNTGELFF. The CDR3 bases are TGTGCCAGCTCACCTGGGACAGGGAACACCGGGGAGCTGTTTTTT. V is TRBV18 and J is TRBJ2-2, with 8 nucleotides matching TRBD1. The J segment lost 1 base and the V segment lost 3 bases, leaving 1 base of the junction unmatched. The CDR3 has 15 amino acids. The germline gives CDR1 KGHSH, CDR2 LQKENI.

This clone appeared a few times. The gene calls are TRBV15 and TRBJ1-6; no reliable D call. Germline V gene lookup returns CDR1 LNHNV and CDR2 YYDKDF (reference sequence). V was clipped by 0 bases and J by 5 bases, with 11 bases between them. The CDR3 is 16 amino acids. This chain's CDR3 is CATSRDSTANNSPLHF. CDR3 bases: TGTGCCACCAGCAGAGATTCTACAGCCAATAATTCACCCCTCCACTTT.